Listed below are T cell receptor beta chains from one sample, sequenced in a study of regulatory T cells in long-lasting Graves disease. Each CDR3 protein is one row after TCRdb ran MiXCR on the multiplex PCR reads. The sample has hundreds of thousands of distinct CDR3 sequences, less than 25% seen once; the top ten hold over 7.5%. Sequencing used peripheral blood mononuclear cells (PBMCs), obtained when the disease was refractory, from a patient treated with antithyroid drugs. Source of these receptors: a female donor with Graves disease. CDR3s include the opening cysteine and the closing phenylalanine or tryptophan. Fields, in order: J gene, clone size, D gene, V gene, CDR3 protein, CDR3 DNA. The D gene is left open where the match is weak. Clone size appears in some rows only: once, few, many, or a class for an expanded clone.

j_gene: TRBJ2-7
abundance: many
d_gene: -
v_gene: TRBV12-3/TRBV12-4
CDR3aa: CASRDRFGRPYEQYF
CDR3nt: TGTGCCAGCAGGGACAGATTCGGCCGGCCCTACGAGCAGTACTTC

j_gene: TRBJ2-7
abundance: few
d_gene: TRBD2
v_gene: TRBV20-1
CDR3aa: CSATVLGGSSYEQYF
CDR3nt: TGCAGTGCTACGGTTCTGGGAGGGAGCTCCTACGAGCAGTACTTC

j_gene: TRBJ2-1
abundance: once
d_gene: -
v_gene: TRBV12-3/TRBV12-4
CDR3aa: CASSFSVSYNEQFF
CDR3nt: TGTGCCAGCAGTTTCTCAGTCTCCTACAATGAGCAGTTCTTC

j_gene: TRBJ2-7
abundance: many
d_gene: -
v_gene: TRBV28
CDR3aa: CVTWDRTYEQYF
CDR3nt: TGTGTGACTTGGGACCGAACCTACGAGCAGTACTTC

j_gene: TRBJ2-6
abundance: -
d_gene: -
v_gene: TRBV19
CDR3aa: CASRLGLTSGANVLTF
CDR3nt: TGTGCCAGTAGGCTGGGACTTACCTCTGGGGCCAACGTCCTGACTTTC

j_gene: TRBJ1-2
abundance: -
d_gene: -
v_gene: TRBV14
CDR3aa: CASSQEQGGLVYGYTF
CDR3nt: TGTGCCAGCAGCCAAGAACAGGGCGGTTTGGTCTATGGCTACACCTTC

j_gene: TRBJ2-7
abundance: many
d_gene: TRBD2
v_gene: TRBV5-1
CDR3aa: CASSFGTSGSEQYF
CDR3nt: TGCGCCAGCAGCTTCGGGACTAGCGGGAGCGAGCAGTACTTC

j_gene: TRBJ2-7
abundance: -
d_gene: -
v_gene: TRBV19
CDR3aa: CASSIGEGPRYEQYF
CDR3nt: TGTGCCAGTAGTATAGGAGAAGGGCCCAGGTACGAGCAGTACTTC

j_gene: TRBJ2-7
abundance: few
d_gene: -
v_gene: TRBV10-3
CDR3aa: CASGGTGGPGYEQYF
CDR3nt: TGTGCCTCTGGGGGCACGGGAGGCCCGGGTTACGAGCAGTACTTC

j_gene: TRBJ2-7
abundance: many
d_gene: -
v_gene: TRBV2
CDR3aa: CASSESGPSTYEQYF
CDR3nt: TGTGCCAGCAGTGAATCAGGGCCCTCGACCTACGAGCAGTACTTC

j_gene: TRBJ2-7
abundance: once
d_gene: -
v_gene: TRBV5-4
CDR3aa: CASSRDGGEQYF
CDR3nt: TGTGCCAGCAGTCGTGATGGAGGCGAGCAGTACTTC

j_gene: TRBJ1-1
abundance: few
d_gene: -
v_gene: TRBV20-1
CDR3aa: CSARTNEVLNTEAFF
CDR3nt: TGCAGTGCTAGAACGAACGAGGTATTGAACACTGAAGCTTTCTTT

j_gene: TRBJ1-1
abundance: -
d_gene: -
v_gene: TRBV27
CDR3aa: CASSAGTRRVTEAFF
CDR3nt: TGTGCCAGCAGTGCAGGGACAAGGCGGGTCACTGAAGCTTTCTTT

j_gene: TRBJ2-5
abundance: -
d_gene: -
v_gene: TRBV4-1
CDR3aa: CASSQVHQPVETQYF
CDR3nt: TGCGCCAGCAGCCAGGTTCACCAGCCGGTAGAGACCCAGTACTTC

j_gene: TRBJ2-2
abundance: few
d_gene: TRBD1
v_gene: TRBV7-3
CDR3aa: CASSLGQGAAGELFF
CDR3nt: TGTGCCAGCAGCCTCGGACAGGGGGCTGCCGGGGAGCTGTTTTTT

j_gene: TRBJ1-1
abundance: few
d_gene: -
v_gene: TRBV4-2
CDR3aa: CASSQSTGYTEAFF
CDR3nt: TGTGCCAGCAGCCAAAGTACAGGGTACACTGAAGCTTTCTTT

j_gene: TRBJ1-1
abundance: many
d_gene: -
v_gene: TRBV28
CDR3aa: CASNEGLTPNTEAFF
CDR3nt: TGTGCCAGCAACGAAGGCCTAACCCCGAACACTGAAGCTTTCTTT

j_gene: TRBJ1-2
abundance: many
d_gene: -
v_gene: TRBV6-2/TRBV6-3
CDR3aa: CASSYTGTYGYTF
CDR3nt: TGTGCCAGCAGTTACACAGGGACCTATGGCTACACCTTC

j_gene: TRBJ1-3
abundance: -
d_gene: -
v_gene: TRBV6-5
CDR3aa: CASSYSSGEAGNTIYF
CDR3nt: TGTGCCAGCAGTTACTCGAGTGGGGAGGCGGGAAACACCATATATTTT

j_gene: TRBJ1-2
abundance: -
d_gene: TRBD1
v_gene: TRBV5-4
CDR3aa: CASSTRTGEGYTF
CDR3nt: TGTGCCAGCAGCACGAGGACAGGGGAGGGCTACACCTTC

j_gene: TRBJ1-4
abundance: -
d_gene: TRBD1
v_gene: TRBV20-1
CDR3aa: CSAREDRGGNEKLFF
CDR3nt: TGCAGTGCTAGAGAAGACAGGGGGGGAAATGAAAAACTGTTTTTT

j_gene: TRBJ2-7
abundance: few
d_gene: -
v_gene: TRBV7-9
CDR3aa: CASSFIKGKFREQYF
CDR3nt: TGTGCCAGCAGCTTTATTAAGGGGAAATTCCGCGAGCAGTACTTC

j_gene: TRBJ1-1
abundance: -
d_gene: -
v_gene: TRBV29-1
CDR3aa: CSVEGTGDRVEAFF
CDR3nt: TGCAGCGTTGAGGGTACGGGGGATAGGGTCGAAGCTTTCTTT

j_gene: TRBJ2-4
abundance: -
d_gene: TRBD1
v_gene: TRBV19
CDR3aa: CATRDRVNIQYF
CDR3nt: TGTGCCACCAGGGACAGGGTTAACATTCAGTACTTC

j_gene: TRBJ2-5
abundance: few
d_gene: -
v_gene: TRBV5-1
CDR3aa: CASSLGYETQYF
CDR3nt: TGCGCCAGCAGCTTGGGTTACGAGACCCAGTACTTC

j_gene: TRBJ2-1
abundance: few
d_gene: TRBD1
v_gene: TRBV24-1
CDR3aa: CATSDLDRGAYNEQFF
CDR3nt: TGTGCCACCAGTGATTTGGACAGGGGAGCCTACAATGAGCAGTTCTTC

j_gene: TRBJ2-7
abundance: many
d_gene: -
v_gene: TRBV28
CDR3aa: CASSSQGPGGLSYEQYF
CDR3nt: TGTGCCAGCAGTTCTCAGGGGCCGGGCGGCCTCTCCTACGAGCAGTACTTC